The rows below give T cell receptor beta chains drawn from one sample of a study of a mutant IDH1 vaccine in newly diagnosed glioma. No antigen has been assigned to these receptors. The assay was immunoSEQ multiplex PCR, and TCRdb's table has in-frame clones only and misses some. Of some 60,000 clones in the sample, roughly nine tenths were seen once. Sequenced material: PBMCs, taken from a glioma patient whose treatment included an IDH1 peptide vaccine. The receptors shown here come from a man aged 35-49 years with glioma. Each CDR3 is given with its conserved first and last residue. The order of the fields is clone size, V gene, D gene, J gene, CDR3 protein, CDR3 DNA. The D gene is left open where the match is weak. Clone size is shown for a subset of rows, as once, few, many or a class of expanded clone.

-	TRBV10-2	-	TRBJ1-1	CASNQGSRAEAFF	TGCGCCAGCAATCAGGGATCTAGGGCTGAAGCTTTCTTT
-	TRBV5-1	TRBD2	TRBJ2-5	CASSQTGTSEETQYF	TGCGCCAGCAGCCAGACCGGGACTAGCGAGGAGACCCAGTACTTC
-	TRBV1	-	TRBJ2-3	CTRGETGTSGRPIADTQYF	TGCACCAGAGGAGAAACCGGGACTAGCGGGAGACCGATCGCAGATACGCAGTATTTT
-	TRBV7-3	-	TRBJ2-7	CASSLSQGYEQYF	TGTGCCAGCAGCTTAAGCCAGGGCTACGAGCAGTACTTC
-	TRBV21-1	-	TRBJ2-1	CASSKTSHFNEQFF	TGTGCCAGCAGCAAGACTAGCCATTTCAATGAGCAGTTCTTC
-	TRBV20-1	-	TRBJ1-3	CSAPEENTIYF	TGCAGTGCACCCGAAGAAAACACCATATATTTT
once	TRBV19	TRBD2	TRBJ2-5	CASSIPTTRGGRETQYF	TGTGCCAGTAGTATACCCACCACGCGGGGGGGTCGGGAGACCCAGTACTTC
-	TRBV5-6	-	TRBJ1-2	CASSLVRGDYGYTF	TGTGCCAGCAGCTTGGTTAGGGGTGACTATGGCTACACCTTC
-	TRBV5-1	-	TRBJ2-2	CASSLKWLVNTGELFF	TGCGCCAGCAGCTTAAAGTGGCTAGTGAACACCGGGGAGCTGTTTTTT
-	TRBV19	-	TRBJ1-2	CASSIDRGVDHGYTF	TGTGCCAGTAGTATAGACAGGGGCGTGGATCATGGCTACACCTTC
-	TRBV5-1	TRBD2	TRBJ2-1	CASSLVVAGENEQFF	TGCGCCAGCAGCTTGGTGGTAGCGGGAGAGAATGAGCAGTTCTTC
-	TRBV19	TRBD1	TRBJ2-4	CASSIAQEGGYIQYF	TGTGCCAGTAGTATAGCCCAAGAAGGGGGCTACATTCAGTACTTC
few	TRBV5-1	-	TRBJ1-2	CASREPGYGYTF	TGCGCCAGCAGGGAGCCAGGGTATGGCTACACCTTC
-	TRBV5-8	TRBD1	TRBJ2-3	CASSRGQGLSTDTQYF	TGTGCCAGCAGCCGAGGACAGGGATTAAGCACAGATACGCAGTATTTT
-	TRBV5-4	-	TRBJ2-7	CASSLTGNTYEQYF	TGTGCCAGCAGCCTTACGGGAAATACCTACGAGCAGTACTTC
-	TRBV7-8	-	TRBJ2-1	CASSLAGQAIREQFF	TGTGCCAGCAGCCTGGCTGGGCAAGCAATACGGGAGCAGTTCTTC
-	TRBV7-9	-	TRBJ2-7	CASSSRSYEQYF	TGTGCCAGCAGCTCACGCTCCTACGAGCAGTACTTC
-	TRBV5-1	-	TRBJ2-4	CASSLAGVGNIQYF	TGCGCCAGCAGCTTGGCCGGAGTAGGGAACATTCAGTACTTC
-	TRBV10-1	-	TRBJ1-1	CASSDPRFEAFF	TGCGCCAGCAGTGACCCAAGGTTTGAAGCTTTCTTT
-	TRBV19	TRBD2	TRBJ2-1	CASGGLAGPEKQFF	TGTGCCAGTGGGGGGCTAGCGGGCCCCGAAAAGCAGTTCTTC
-	TRBV15	TRBD1	TRBJ2-4	CATSRLTGGYIQYF	TGTGCCACCAGCAGACTGACAGGGGGATACATTCAGTACTTC
-	TRBV5-4	TRBD1	TRBJ1-2	CASSRDRGNYGYTF	TGTGCCAGCAGCCGGGACAGGGGAAACTATGGCTACACCTTC
-	TRBV9	-	TRBJ2-3	CASSLSEDTQYF	TGTGCCAGCAGCCTATCGGAAGATACGCAGTATTTT
-	TRBV5-4	TRBD2	TRBJ2-5	CASSLTSGIETQYF	TGTGCCAGCAGCTTGACTAGCGGGATAGAGACCCAGTACTTC
-	TRBV5-4	-	TRBJ2-5	CASSSIVGTQYF	TGTGCCAGCAGCTCCATCGTTGGTACCCAGTACTTC
-	TRBV6-5	TRBD1	TRBJ2-5	CASSTLQGEETQYF	TGTGCCAGCAGTACCCTTCAGGGGGAGGAGACCCAGTACTTC
-	TRBV7-2	TRBD2	TRBJ2-1	CASSPTSGRRNEQFF	TGTGCCAGCAGCCCAACTAGCGGGAGGCGGAATGAGCAGTTCTTC
-	TRBV9	TRBD1	TRBJ1-1	CASSPRQGNTEAFF	TGTGCCAGCAGCCCTCGACAGGGAAACACTGAAGCTTTCTTT
-	TRBV7-2	TRBD2	TRBJ2-1	CASSSQGAVRTSGSNEQFF	TGTGCCAGCAGCTCACAGGGGGCAGTGAGAACTAGCGGGAGCAATGAGCAGTTCTTC
-	TRBV25-1	-	TRBJ1-2	CASSDGQGFYGYTF	TGTGCCAGCAGTGATGGCCAGGGATTCTATGGCTACACCTTC
-	TRBV2	-	TRBJ1-4	CATSSDGYYEKLFF	TGTGCCACATCGTCGGACGGCTATTATGAAAAACTGTTTTTT
-	TRBV10-3	-	TRBJ1-5	CAISERQGLDQPQHF	TGTGCCATCAGTGAGCGGCAGGGGCTCGATCAGCCCCAGCATTTT
-	TRBV18	-	TRBJ1-5	CASSPREASNQPQHF	TGTGCCAGCTCACCGCGGGAAGCCTCAAATCAGCCCCAGCATTTT
-	TRBV7-3	-	TRBJ1-1	CASSDDYNTEAFF	TGTGCCAGCAGCGACGACTATAACACTGAAGCTTTCTTT
-	TRBV28	-	TRBJ1-1	CASSPRGRNTEAFF	TGTGCCAGCAGTCCCCGGGGGCGGAACACTGAAGCTTTCTTT
-	TRBV5-5	TRBD1	TRBJ2-2	CASSLAQGAGGELFF	TGTGCCAGCAGCTTGGCCCAGGGGGCCGGCGGGGAGCTGTTTTTT